This TCR beta chain was profiled in a study of blood T cell repertoires in COVID-19. Study-wide background: The United States, Italy and Spain supplied acute and convalescent COVID-19 samples.

Only in-frame clones appear in the TCRdb table, and some are missing; sequencing was by immunoSEQ multiplex PCR. The data contain more than 300,000 clones, roughly 90% of them singletons. V dropped 3 bases and J dropped 9; count of bases not matched to a gene: 10. Germline values: CDR1 SQVTM, CDR2 ANQGSEA. The CDR3 contains 15 residues. Participants had their cohort set by participant-reported clinical history. The recovered donors of Cohort 3 showed two negative PCRs, clearance, or symptom resolution. Specimen: PBMCs or T cells enriched from blood (not recorded which). This TCR was sampled from a woman aged 25 to 39 who had recovered from COVID-19. V usage is TRBV29-1 and J usage is TRBJ2-1; 11 bases map to TRBD2. This chain's CDR3 is CSVDRLAGTWGEQFF. The CDR3 nucleotides are TGCAGCGTTGATCGACTAGCGGGAACCTGGGGTGAGCAGTTCTTC.